This T cell receptor (beta chain) was identified during a study of blood T cell repertoires in COVID-19. Study details: From the United States, Italy and Spain came samples of acute and convalescent COVID-19. The cDNA or gDNA used as material had been derived from T cells, B-cell-depleted T cells, or PBMCs.

The CDR3 extends over 14 amino acids. The germline CDR1 and CDR2 sequences are KGHDR and SFDVKD. The V end lost 2 bases, the J end lost 7 bases, and 13 bases lay between the germline ends. Source study methods: How many nucleated cells were present was estimated from reference gene primer amplification. Clones were read by immunoSEQ multiplex PCR, and TCRdb kept only the in-frame ones, dropping some. V and J calls and clone size are copied from that table; D and trimming were computed from the DNA. The table shows about 45,000 clones, with more than 75% occurring only once. The chain combines TRBV24-1 with TRBJ1-1; D remains ambiguous. This TCR came from a man in his 70s with active COVID-19. Source material: peripheral blood. This CDR3 is CATSDSPGEGEAFF. The CDR3 DNA reads as TGTGCCACCAGTGATTCGCCCGGGGAGGGTGAAGCTTTCTTT.